These T cell receptor beta chains were read from a single sample in a study of blood T cell repertoires in COVID-19. Here immunoSEQ multiplex PCR was the method, and the copy in TCRdb shows in-frame clones only, minus some. Seen here are more than 300,000 clones, roughly 80% observed once, and the top ten hold about 5.4%. The sample taken for sequencing was PBMCs or T cells enriched from blood (not recorded which). The origin of the receptors is a woman between 45 and 60 years old who had recovered from COVID-19. Both conserved end residues are part of each CDR3. A D gene is named only where the DNA matches it firmly. Where a row states a size, it is once, few, many or the class of an expanded clone; other rows omit it.

j_call: TRBJ2-6; clone_size: once; d_call: TRBD1; v_call: TRBV5-1; cdr3_nt: TGCGCCAGCAGCTTGGTCGGGACAGGGGCCTCTGGGGCCAACGTCCTGACTTTC; cdr3_aa: CASSLVGTGASGANVLTF
j_call: TRBJ1-2; clone_size: few; d_call: .; v_call: TRBV12-3/TRBV12-4; cdr3_nt: TGTGCCAGCAGTTTGTCGGGGGACTATGGCTACACCTTC; cdr3_aa: CASSLSGDYGYTF
j_call: TRBJ1-6; clone_size: .; d_call: .; v_call: TRBV6-5; cdr3_nt: TGTGCCAGCAGAAGCCCGGGGTCTGATTCACCCCTCCACTTT; cdr3_aa: CASRSPGSDSPLHF
j_call: TRBJ1-2; clone_size: .; d_call: TRBD1; v_call: TRBV19; cdr3_nt: TGTGCCAGTAGTATCGCCCCAGGGGGAGTAAACTATGGCTACACCTTC; cdr3_aa: CASSIAPGGVNYGYTF
j_call: TRBJ2-1; clone_size: once; d_call: .; v_call: TRBV21-1; cdr3_nt: TGTGCCAGCAGACTTCTACCGGGACAGGGGGCTGTGGAGCAGTTCTTC; cdr3_aa: CASRLLPGQGAVEQFF
j_call: TRBJ2-5; clone_size: .; d_call: TRBD2; v_call: TRBV11-3; cdr3_nt: TGTGCCAGCAGCCTGGGGAGGGTAGAGCGGGAGACCCAGTACTTC; cdr3_aa: CASSLGRVERETQYF
j_call: TRBJ1-4; clone_size: once; d_call: .; v_call: TRBV30; cdr3_nt: TGTGCCTGGAGTGACGGACGGGAGAATGAAAAACTGTTTTTT; cdr3_aa: CAWSDGRENEKLFF
j_call: TRBJ2-3; clone_size: .; d_call: TRBD2; v_call: TRBV7-9; cdr3_nt: TGTGCCACAACCGAGCGGGAGGTCACAGATACGCAGTATTTT; cdr3_aa: CATTEREVTDTQYF
j_call: TRBJ1-5; clone_size: .; d_call: .; v_call: TRBV18; cdr3_nt: TGTGCCAGCTCACCCCAGGGGACTAGCAATCAGCCCCAGCATTTT; cdr3_aa: CASSPQGTSNQPQHF
j_call: TRBJ1-2; clone_size: .; d_call: TRBD1; v_call: TRBV27; cdr3_nt: TGTGCCAGCAGACCTCTCGCCGGACAGGTCCCGGTTCGGTATGGCTACACCTTC; cdr3_aa: CASRPLAGQVPVRYGYTF
j_call: TRBJ2-2; clone_size: .; d_call: TRBD2; v_call: TRBV11-2; cdr3_nt: TGTGCCAGCAGCTTACTAGCGGCCCCGAACACCGGGGAGCTGTTTTTT; cdr3_aa: CASSLLAAPNTGELFF
j_call: TRBJ2-3; clone_size: .; d_call: TRBD2; v_call: TRBV5-6; cdr3_nt: TGTGCCAGCAGCCCCGGACTAGCGGGGGGGCTCACAGATACGCAGTATTTT; cdr3_aa: CASSPGLAGGLTDTQYF
j_call: TRBJ1-2; clone_size: .; d_call: .; v_call: TRBV5-4; cdr3_nt: TGTGCCAGCAGCTTGGGTAAATCGATCGGTGGCTACACCTTC; cdr3_aa: CASSLGKSIGGYTF
j_call: TRBJ1-1; clone_size: .; d_call: .; v_call: TRBV10-3; cdr3_nt: TGTGCCATCAGTGAAAACCCCCGAGGCGACACTGAAGCTTTCTTT; cdr3_aa: CAISENPRGDTEAFF
j_call: TRBJ2-3; clone_size: .; d_call: TRBD2; v_call: TRBV7-8; cdr3_nt: TGTGCCAGCAGCCGGGAGGGGAGCACAGATACGCAGTATTTT; cdr3_aa: CASSREGSTDTQYF
j_call: TRBJ1-5; clone_size: .; d_call: .; v_call: TRBV7-2; cdr3_nt: TGTGCCAGCAGCTTAGGAGGGTCGGGCAATCAGCCCCAGCATTTT; cdr3_aa: CASSLGGSGNQPQHF
j_call: TRBJ1-2; clone_size: .; d_call: .; v_call: TRBV28; cdr3_nt: TGTGCCAGCAGTCCCCTGGCGACAGGCAACTATGGCTACACCTTC; cdr3_aa: CASSPLATGNYGYTF
j_call: TRBJ1-2; clone_size: .; d_call: TRBD1; v_call: TRBV9; cdr3_nt: TGTGCCAGCAGCCCAGGGACAGGGGATCTTTCCTATGGCTACACCTTC; cdr3_aa: CASSPGTGDLSYGYTF
j_call: TRBJ1-5; clone_size: once; d_call: .; v_call: TRBV27; cdr3_nt: TGTGCCAGCAGTTTATGGGCGGGGCAGCCCCAGCATTTT; cdr3_aa: CASSLWAGQPQHF
j_call: TRBJ1-1; clone_size: .; d_call: .; v_call: TRBV5-4; cdr3_nt: TGTGCCAGCAGCTTTTCGCGGGATGGACCTACAACTTTCTTT; cdr3_aa: CASSFSRDGPTTFF
j_call: TRBJ2-3; clone_size: .; d_call: TRBD2; v_call: TRBV3-1/TRBV3-2; cdr3_nt: TGTGCCAGCAGCCAAGATGGTTGGTTAGCGGGAGGGTTTACAGATACGCAGTATTTT; cdr3_aa: CASSQDGWLAGGFTDTQYF
j_call: TRBJ2-2; clone_size: .; d_call: TRBD1; v_call: TRBV12-5; cdr3_nt: TGTGCTAGTGGTTTTTCCCCGGGACAGGGGTACACCGGGGAGCTGTTTTTT; cdr3_aa: CASGFSPGQGYTGELFF
j_call: TRBJ2-2; clone_size: .; d_call: .; v_call: TRBV11-3; cdr3_nt: TGTGCCAGCAGCCCAAGGACAGCTTTGAACACCGGGGAGCTGTTTTTT; cdr3_aa: CASSPRTALNTGELFF